This TCR beta chain was profiled in a study of T cells expressing NK-cell markers (dated by TCRdb to about 2020). About the study as a whole: TCR beta-chain repertoires were profiled in sorted CD3+CD56+NKG2C+, CD3+CD56+NKG2C- and CD3+CD56-NKG2C+ T-cell subsets from fewer than 10 donors. Of the eight sequenced donors, seven were found to be HCMV-seropositive and one was found to be HCMV-seronegative. All eight donors whose samples were sequenced were randomly selected healthy volunteers, three of them men and five women. Libraries were sequenced as 2 x 150 bp reads on Illumina HiSeq 2000/2500, MiSeq or NextSeq.

Beyond this particular receptor, the publication reports: Whether the expanded NKG2C-expressing T cell clones were specific for HCMV antigens remained unclear. In a handful of donors, the dominant CD3+CD56+NKG2C+ clonotypes were among the top 10 CD8+ clonotypes and accounted for about 1.0-7.5% of CD8+ T cells. Those dominant clonotypes were again the most abundant among CD3+CD56-NKG2C+ cells in a few donors, at about 28.3-65%.

For this clonotype: Its antigen has not been determined.

The sequencing machine was an Illumina HiSeq 2000. 5'RACE template switching, by which a universal primer site and unique molecular identifiers were added, was used to make TCR beta cDNA libraries. cDNA synthesis was primed from the TCR beta constant segment and was followed by two successive PCR amplification steps. Processing in the source paper ran as follows. MIGEC was used to demultiplex reads and group reads by UMI, and MiTCR was used to assemble and quantify clonotypes. To remove erroneous sequences, TCR cDNA sequences were retained only when supported by two or more reads. The tcR package was used for downstream repertoire analysis, and clonotypes were matched across fractions by CDR3 nucleotide sequence plus V segment. VDJmatch was used to annotate antigen specificity against VDJdb, with one amino acid substitution in CDR3 allowed. TCRdb reprocessed the reads and provides one entry for every CDR3 protein sequence; no DNA is given. The V and J calls and clone size come from TCRdb's table, not from the authors' own analysis. This sample's records show just under 150,000 distinct CDR3 sequences. The top ten clonotypes cover roughly an eighth of the sample.

The CDR3 numbers 12 residues from cysteine through phenylalanine. No DNA has been recorded. Reading the germline V gene (reference sequence) gives CDR1 SGHNT and CDR2 YYREEE. HCMV-specific IgG was detected in serum with a commercial ELISA kit to determine HCMV serostatus. Peripheral blood mononuclear cells were isolated from blood by Ficoll density gradient centrifugation. This chain joins TRBV5-4 to TRBJ2-7. The sequenced material came from blood T cells: a sorted CD56 or NKG2C T cell subset, CD4+ or CD8+ T cells, or bulk PBMC T cells (not recorded which). The TCR comes from a man between 18 and 29 years old in good health. Donor details come from another sample of the same person, matched by shared clones. The CDR3 region: CASSWGDGEQYF.